This TCR beta chain derives from a study of OX40 agonist ivuxolimab in advanced cancers. Sequencing was performed with immunoSEQ multiplex PCR; in TCRdb, only in-frame clones are kept and a portion is missing. Here the sample spans 90,000 or so clones, more than 75% being singletons. CDR3 length: 11 amino acids. Trimming removed 4 bases from V and 3 bases from J, with 3 bases in between. Germline V gene lookup returns CDR1 SGHTA and CDR2 FQGNSA. The rearrangement links TRBV7-2 to TRBJ2-5; D not certain. The sequencing used CD4+ or CD8+ T cells sorted from blood, collected in a trial of the OX40 agonist ivuxolimab. The TCR was taken from an adult with an advanced solid tumor such as melanoma, head and neck, liver or kidney cancer. CDR3 DNA: TGTGCCAGCAGCTGGAAAGAGACCCAGTACTTC. Translated: CASSWKETQYF. Variable domain in full (rest from reference TRBV7-2 and TRBJ2-5): GAGVSQSPSNKVTEKGKDVELRCDPISGHTALYWYRQSLGQGLEFLIYFQGNSAPDKSGLPSDRFSAERTGGSVSTLTIQRTQQEDSAVYLCASSWKETQYFGPGTRLLVL.